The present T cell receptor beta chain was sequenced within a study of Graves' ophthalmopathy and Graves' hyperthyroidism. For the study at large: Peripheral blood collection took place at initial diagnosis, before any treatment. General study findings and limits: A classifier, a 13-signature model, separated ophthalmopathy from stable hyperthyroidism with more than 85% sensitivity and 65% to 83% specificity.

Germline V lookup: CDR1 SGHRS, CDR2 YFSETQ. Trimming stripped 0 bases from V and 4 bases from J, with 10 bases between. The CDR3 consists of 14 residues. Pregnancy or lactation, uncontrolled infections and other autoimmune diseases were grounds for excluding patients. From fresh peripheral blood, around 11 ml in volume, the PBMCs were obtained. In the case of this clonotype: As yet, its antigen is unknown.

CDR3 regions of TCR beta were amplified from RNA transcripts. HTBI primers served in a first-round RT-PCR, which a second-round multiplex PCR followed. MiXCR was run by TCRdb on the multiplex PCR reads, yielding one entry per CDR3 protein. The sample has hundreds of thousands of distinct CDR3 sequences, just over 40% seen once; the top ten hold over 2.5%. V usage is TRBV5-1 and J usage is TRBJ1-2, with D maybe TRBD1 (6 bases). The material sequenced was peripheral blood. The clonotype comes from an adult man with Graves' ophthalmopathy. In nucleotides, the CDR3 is TGCGCCAGCAGCTTGGCCATGGGGGCCTATGGCTACACCTTC. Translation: CASSLAMGAYGYTF. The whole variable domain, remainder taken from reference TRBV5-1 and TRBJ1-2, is KAGVTQTPRYLIKTRGQQVTLSCSPISGHRSVSWYQQTPGQGLQFLFEYFSETQRNKGNFPGRFSGRQFSNSRSEMNVSTLELGDSALYLCASSLAMGAYGYTFGSGTRLTVV.